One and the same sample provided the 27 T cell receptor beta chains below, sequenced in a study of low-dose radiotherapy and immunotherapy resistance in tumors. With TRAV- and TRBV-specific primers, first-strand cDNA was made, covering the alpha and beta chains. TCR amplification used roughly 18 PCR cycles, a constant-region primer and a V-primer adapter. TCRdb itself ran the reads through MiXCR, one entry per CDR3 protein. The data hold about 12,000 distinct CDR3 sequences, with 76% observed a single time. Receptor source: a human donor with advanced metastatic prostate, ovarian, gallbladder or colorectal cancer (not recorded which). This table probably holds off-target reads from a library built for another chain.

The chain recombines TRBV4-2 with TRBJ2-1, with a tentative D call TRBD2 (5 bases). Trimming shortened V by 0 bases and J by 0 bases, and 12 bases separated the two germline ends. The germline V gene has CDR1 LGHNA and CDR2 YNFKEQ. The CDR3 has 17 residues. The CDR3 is CASSQDRTPSSYNEQFF. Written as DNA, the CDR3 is TGTGCCAGCAGCCAAGACCGGACTCCTAGCTCCTACAATGAGCAGTTCTTC.

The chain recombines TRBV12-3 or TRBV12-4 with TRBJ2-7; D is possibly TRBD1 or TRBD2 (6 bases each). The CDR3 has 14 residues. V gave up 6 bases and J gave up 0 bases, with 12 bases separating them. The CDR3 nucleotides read TGTGCCAGCAGCGTAGCGGACAGCTCCTACGAGCAGTACTTC. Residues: CASSVADSSYEQYF.

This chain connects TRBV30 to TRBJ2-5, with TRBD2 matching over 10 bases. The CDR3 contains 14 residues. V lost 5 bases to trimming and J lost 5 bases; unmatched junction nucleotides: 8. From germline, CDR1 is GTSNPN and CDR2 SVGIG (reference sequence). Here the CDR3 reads CAWSEASGSETQYF. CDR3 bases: TGTGCCTGGTCGGAAGCTAGCGGGAGCGAGACCCAGTACTTC.

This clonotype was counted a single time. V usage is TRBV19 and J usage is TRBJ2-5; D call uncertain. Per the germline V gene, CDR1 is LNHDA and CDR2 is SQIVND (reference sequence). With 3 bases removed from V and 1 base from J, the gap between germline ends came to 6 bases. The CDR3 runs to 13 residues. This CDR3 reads CASSIRLQETQYF. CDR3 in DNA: TGTGCCAGTAGTATCCGACTCCAAGAGACCCAGTACTTC.

In DNA, the CDR3 is TGTGCCAGCAGCTGGGGACAGGGGAACACCGGGGAGCTGTTTTTT. It is translated as CASSWGQGNTGELFF. The genes are TRBV7-2 and TRBJ2-2, with 9 bases that match TRBD1. Unmatched junction bases numbered 1, after V lost 4 bases and J lost 1 base. The V gene's germline CDR1 is SGHTA and CDR2 FQGNSA. The CDR3 is 15 residues long.

CDR3 sequence (DNA): TGCAGCGTTGATTTGGACCCCCCAAGGGACATTCAGTACTTC. The encoded protein is CSVDLDPPRDIQYF. The chain couples TRBV29-1 to TRBJ2-4, with D uncertain. Trimming left V 3 bases short and J 8 bases short, with 17 bases between. Germline V CDR1 and CDR2: SQVTM, ANQGSEA. The length of the CDR3 is 14 residues. Full variable domain (rest looked up from reference TRBV29-1 and TRBJ2-4): SAVISQKPSRDICQRGTSLTIQCQVDSQVTMMFWYRQQPGQSLTLIATANQGSEATYESGFVIDKFPISRPNLTFSTLTVSNMSPEDSSIYLCSVDLDPPRDIQYFGAGTRLSVL.

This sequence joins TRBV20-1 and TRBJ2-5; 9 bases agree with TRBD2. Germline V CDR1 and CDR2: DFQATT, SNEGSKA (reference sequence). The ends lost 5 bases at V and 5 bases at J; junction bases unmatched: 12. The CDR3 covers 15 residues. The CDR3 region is CSAGLAGGPGETQYF. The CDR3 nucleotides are TGCAGTGCTGGTTTGGCGGGAGGGCCGGGGGAGACCCAGTACTTC.

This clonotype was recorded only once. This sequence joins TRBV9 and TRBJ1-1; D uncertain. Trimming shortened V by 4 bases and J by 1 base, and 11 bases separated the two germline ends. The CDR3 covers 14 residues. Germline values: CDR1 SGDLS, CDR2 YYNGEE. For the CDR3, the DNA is TGTGCCAGCAGCTCCCCTCCACAGAACACTGAAGCTTTCTTT. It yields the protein CASSSPPQNTEAFF.

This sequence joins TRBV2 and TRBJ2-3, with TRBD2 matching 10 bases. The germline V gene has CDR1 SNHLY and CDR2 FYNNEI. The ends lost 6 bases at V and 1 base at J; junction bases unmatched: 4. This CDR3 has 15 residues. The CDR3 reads CASRGGTSGTDTQYF. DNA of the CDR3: TGTGCCAGCAGGGGGGGGACTAGCGGCACAGATACGCAGTATTTT.

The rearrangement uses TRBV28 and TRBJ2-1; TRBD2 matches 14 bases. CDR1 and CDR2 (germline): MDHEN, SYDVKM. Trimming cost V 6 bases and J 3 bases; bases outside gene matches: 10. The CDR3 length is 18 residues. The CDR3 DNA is TGTGCCAGCAGGCCGGGACTAGCGGGAGACCAATTCTACAATGAGCAGTTCTTC. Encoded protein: CASRPGLAGDQFYNEQFF.

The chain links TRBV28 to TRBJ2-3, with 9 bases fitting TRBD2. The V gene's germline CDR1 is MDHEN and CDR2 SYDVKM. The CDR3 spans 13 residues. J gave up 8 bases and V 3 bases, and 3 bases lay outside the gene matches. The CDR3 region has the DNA TGTGCCAGCAGTTTGCATAGCGGGGGTACGCAGTATTTT. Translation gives CASSLHSGGTQYF.

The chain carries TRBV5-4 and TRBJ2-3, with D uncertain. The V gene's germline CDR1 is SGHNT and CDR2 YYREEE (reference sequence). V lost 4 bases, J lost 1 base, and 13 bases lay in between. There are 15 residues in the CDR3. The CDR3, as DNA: TGTGCCAGCAGCGCCGACGGCGGCGGCACAGATACGCAGTATTTT. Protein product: CASSADGGGTDTQYF.

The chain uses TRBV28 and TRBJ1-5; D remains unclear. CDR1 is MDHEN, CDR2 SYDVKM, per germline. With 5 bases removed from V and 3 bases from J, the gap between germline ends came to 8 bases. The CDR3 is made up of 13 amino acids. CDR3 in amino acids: CASSRISNQPQHF. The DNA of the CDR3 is TGTGCCAGCAGTCGAATTTCCAATCAGCCCCAGCATTTT.

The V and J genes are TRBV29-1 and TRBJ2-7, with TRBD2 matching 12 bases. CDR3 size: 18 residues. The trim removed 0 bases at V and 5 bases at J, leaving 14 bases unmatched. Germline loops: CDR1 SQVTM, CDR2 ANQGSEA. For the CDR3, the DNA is TGCAGCGTTGAAGATTATCCCTCGACTAGCGGGAGTTTCAACGAGCAGTACTTC. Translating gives CSVEDYPSTSGSFNEQYF.

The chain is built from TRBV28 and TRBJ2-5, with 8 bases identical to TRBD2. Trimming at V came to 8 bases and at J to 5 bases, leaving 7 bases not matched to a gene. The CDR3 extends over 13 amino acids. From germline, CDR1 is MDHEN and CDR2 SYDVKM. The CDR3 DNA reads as TGTGCCAGCCAGCGGGGGCTTCGGGAGACCCAGTACTTC. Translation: CASQRGLRETQYF.

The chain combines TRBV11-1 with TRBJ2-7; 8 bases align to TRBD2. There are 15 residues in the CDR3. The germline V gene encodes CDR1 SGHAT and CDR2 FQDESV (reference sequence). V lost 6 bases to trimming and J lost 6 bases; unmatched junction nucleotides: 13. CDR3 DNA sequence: TGTGCCAGCAGACGCGCAGCGGGAGTAGGAAGCGAGCAGTACTTC. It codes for CASRRAAGVGSEQYF.

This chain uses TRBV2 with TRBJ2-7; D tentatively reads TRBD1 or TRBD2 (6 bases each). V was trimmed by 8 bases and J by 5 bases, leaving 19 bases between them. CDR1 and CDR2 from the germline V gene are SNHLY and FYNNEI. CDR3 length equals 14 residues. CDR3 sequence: CASGKGGRWDEQYF. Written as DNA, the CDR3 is TGTGCCAGCGGTAAGGGGGGCCGTTGGGACGAGCAGTACTTC.

The DNA for the CDR3 is TGCGCCAGCAGCCAAGAGCTCCAGGGGAGGAACACCGGGGAGCTGTTTTTT. It translates to CASSQELQGRNTGELFF. The chain recombines TRBV4-1 with TRBJ2-2, with D possibly matching TRBD1 (6 bases). The V gene lost 0 bases and the J gene lost 1 base, with 12 bases spanning the gap. This CDR3 region has 17 residues. CDR1 is MGHRA, CDR2 YSYEKL, per germline.

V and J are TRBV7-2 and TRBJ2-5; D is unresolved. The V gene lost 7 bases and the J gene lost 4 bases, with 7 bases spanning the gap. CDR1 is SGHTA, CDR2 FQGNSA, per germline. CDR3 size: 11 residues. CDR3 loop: CASTSGETQYF. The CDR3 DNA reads TGTGCCAGCACCTCCGGAGAGACCCAGTACTTC.

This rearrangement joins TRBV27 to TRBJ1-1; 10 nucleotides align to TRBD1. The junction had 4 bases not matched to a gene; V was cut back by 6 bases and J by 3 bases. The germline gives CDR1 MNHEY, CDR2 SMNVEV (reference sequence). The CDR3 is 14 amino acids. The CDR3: CASRRTGGYTEAFF. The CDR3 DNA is TGTGCCAGCAGGAGGACAGGGGGGTACACTGAAGCTTTCTTT.

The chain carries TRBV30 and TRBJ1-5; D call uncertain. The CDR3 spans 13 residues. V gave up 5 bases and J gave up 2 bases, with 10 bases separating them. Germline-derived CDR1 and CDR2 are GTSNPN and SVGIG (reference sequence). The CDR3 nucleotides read TGTGCCTGGGGCCGCGGAGGCAATCAGCCCCAGCATTTT. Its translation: CAWGRGGNQPQHF.

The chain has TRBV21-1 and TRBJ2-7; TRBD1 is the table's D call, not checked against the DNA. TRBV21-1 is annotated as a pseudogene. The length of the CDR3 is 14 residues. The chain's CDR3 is CASSKFRESYEQYF. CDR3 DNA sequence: TGTGCCAGCAGCAAATTTCGGGAATCCTACGAGCAGTACTTC.

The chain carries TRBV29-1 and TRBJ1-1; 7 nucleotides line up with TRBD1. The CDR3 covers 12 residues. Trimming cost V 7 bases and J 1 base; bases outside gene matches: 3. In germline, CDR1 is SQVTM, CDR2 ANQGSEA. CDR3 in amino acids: CSGQGGNTEAFF. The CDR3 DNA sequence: TGCAGCGGACAGGGAGGGAACACTGAAGCTTTCTTT. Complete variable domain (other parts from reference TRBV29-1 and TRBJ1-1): SAVISQKPSRDICQRGTSLTIQCQVDSQVTMMFWYRQQPGQSLTLIATANQGSEATYESGFVIDKFPISRPNLTFSTLTVSNMSPEDSSIYLCSGQGGNTEAFFGQGTRLTVV.

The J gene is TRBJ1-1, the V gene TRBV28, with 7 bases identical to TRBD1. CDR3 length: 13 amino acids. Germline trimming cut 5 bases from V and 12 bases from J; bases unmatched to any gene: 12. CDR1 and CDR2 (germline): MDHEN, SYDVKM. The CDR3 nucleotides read TGTGCCAGCAGTCTTGGGACAGATCCGGTTCCTTTCTTT. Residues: CASSLGTDPVPFF.

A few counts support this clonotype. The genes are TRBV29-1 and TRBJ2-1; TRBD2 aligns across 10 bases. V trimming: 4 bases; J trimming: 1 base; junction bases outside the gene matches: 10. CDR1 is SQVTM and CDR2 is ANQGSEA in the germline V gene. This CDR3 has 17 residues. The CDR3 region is CSVVVGAGGTSYNEQFF. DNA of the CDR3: TGCAGCGTTGTTGTGGGAGCGGGGGGGACTTCCTACAATGAGCAGTTCTTC.

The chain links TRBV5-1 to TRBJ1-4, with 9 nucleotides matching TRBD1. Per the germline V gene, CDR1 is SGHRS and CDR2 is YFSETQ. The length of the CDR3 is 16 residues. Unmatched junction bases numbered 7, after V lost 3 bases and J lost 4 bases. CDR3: CASSSAGTGRNEKLFF. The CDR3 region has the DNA TGCGCCAGCAGCTCAGCGGGGACAGGGCGTAATGAAAAACTGTTTTTT.

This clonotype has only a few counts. CDR3 nucleotide sequence: TGTGCCAGCAGCTTGTCCGCAGGGACCACCCATTACGAGCAGTACTTC. Protein: CASSLSAGTTHYEQYF. This chain joins TRBV7-2 and TRBJ2-7; D is perhaps TRBD1 or TRBD2 (5 bases each). The V end was cut by 3 bases, the J end by 4 bases, with 19 bases between. The CDR3 spans 16 residues. CDR1 and CDR2 (germline): SGHTA, FQGNSA.